Presented here are 29 T cell receptor beta chains from one specimen sequenced in a study of blood T cells in healthy people across ages. Then a second PCR, running roughly 7 to 11 cycles, was carried out with a sample-barcoded 5' primer and a J-beta primer mix. TCRdb processed the 5' RACE reads anew with MiXCR; each CDR3 protein has one entry. The profile shows around 800,000 distinct CDR3 sequences, roughly 46% of them singletons. The specimen was blood. These receptors originate from a man older than 75 in good health.

In its sample, this clonotype was seen many times. The chain couples TRBV10-3 to TRBJ2-3; 9 bases fit TRBD2. J was trimmed by 2 bases and V by 0 bases; bases with no gene match: 3. Germline CDR1 ENHRY, CDR2 SYGVKD. CDR3 size: 16 residues. CDR3 region: CAISESTSGFTDTQYF. In nucleotides, the CDR3 is TGTGCCATCAGTGAGTCGACTAGCGGTTTCACAGATACGCAGTATTTT.

V and J are TRBV7-9 and TRBJ2-7, with a possible D match to TRBD1 (5 bases). The CDR3 contains 13 residues. CDR1 and CDR2 (germline): SEHNR, FQNEAQ (reference sequence). The V end lost 5 bases, the J end lost 6 bases, and 14 bases lay between the germline ends. The CDR3 region is CASSVSGHREQYF. CDR3 nucleotide sequence: TGTGCCAGCAGCGTATCAGGGCACCGCGAGCAGTACTTC.

This clonotype was recorded a few times. The CDR3 loop is CAWSVGGQRYEQYF. In nucleotides, the CDR3 is TGTGCCTGGAGTGTTGGGGGACAACGCTACGAGCAGTACTTC. The J gene is TRBJ2-7, the V gene TRBV30; D perhaps matches TRBD1 (6 bases). The V gene lost 0 bases and the J gene lost 3 bases, with 12 bases spanning the gap. Germline-derived CDR1 and CDR2 are GTSNPN and SVGIG (reference sequence). This CDR3 region has 14 residues. The variable domain in full, with the rest retrieved from reference TRBV30 and TRBJ2-7, is SQTIHQWPATLVQPVGSPLSLECTVEGTSNPNLYWYRQAAGRGLQLLFYSVGIGQISSEVPQNLSASRPQDRQFILSSKKLLLSDSGFYLCAWSVGGQRYEQYFGPGTRLTVT.

The gene calls are TRBV12-3 or TRBV12-4 and TRBJ2-7; D gene uncertain. The CDR3 totals 13 residues. Trimming cost V 5 bases and J 3 bases, with 11 bases left between them. The CDR3 nucleotides are TGTGCCAGCAGTCCCCATAGAGGCTACGAGCAGTACTTC. This encodes CASSPHRGYEQYF.

V usage is TRBV12-3 or TRBV12-4 and J usage is TRBJ2-2; TRBD1 agrees at 7 bases. V shed 5 bases and J 4 bases; nucleotides not matched to a gene: 4. CDR3 size: 14 residues. In DNA, the CDR3 is TGTGCCAGCAGTACACAGGGGTTCACCGGGGAGCTGTTTTTT. Translating it yields CASSTQGFTGELFF.

This chain joins TRBV19 and TRBJ2-1; D is unclear. Germline V lookup: CDR1 LNHDA, CDR2 SQIVND (reference sequence). Trimming left V 1 base short and J 8 bases short, with 12 bases between. The CDR3 runs 14 residues. The CDR3 bases are TGTGCCAGTAGTATAGGCCTGGTTAACGATGAGCAGTTCTTC. Its protein product is CASSIGLVNDEQFF.

This chain connects TRBV10-3 to TRBJ2-1, with TRBD2 matching over 9 bases. Germline CDR1 ENHRY, CDR2 SYGVKD. The CDR3 totals 14 residues. The V gene end was trimmed by 7 bases and the J gene end by 8 bases; junction bases not matched to a gene: 9. In DNA, the CDR3 is TGTGCCATCAAAGTCGGGACTAGCTTCGATGAGCAGTTCTTC. It codes for CAIKVGTSFDEQFF.

The rearrangement joins TRBV30 to TRBJ1-6, with unresolved D. CDR1 and CDR2 from the germline V gene are GTSNPN and SVGIG (reference sequence). The CDR3 covers 13 residues. V lost 3 bases, J lost 8 bases, and 11 bases lay in between. DNA of the CDR3: TGTGCCTGGAGACTTAGAGGTGATTCACCCCTCCACTTT. Protein product: CAWRLRGDSPLHF.

This chain links TRBV6-5 with TRBJ2-1; 7 bases are a match to TRBD2. Germline V gene sequence: CDR1 MNHEY, CDR2 SVGAGI. V shed 2 bases, J shed 6 bases, and the junction held 4 bases outside the gene matches. This CDR3 spans 14 amino acids. The CDR3 sequence is CASSYGLGGNEQFF. As DNA, the CDR3 is TGTGCCAGCAGTTACGGACTAGGTGGCAATGAGCAGTTCTTC.

This clonotype was counted a few times. This chain links TRBV28 with TRBJ2-3; 10 nucleotides agree with TRBD2. Trimming cost V 0 bases and J 5 bases; bases outside gene matches: 5. The CDR3 is made up of 16 amino acids. Germline V CDR1 and CDR2: MDHEN, SYDVKM. Here the CDR3 DNA reads TGTGCCAGCAGTTTATGGCTAGCGGGAGCGAAAGATACGCAGTATTTT. This translates into CASSLWLAGAKDTQYF.

The V and J genes are TRBV12-3 or TRBV12-4 and TRBJ1-2; 9 bases map to TRBD1. This CDR3 is built from 13 residues. V lost 5 bases and J lost 6; bases outside the gene matches: 4. For the CDR3, the DNA is TGTGCCAGCAGTAAAGACAGGGGGAATGGCTACACCTTC. Its protein is CASSKDRGNGYTF.

J is TRBJ1-1 and V is TRBV3-1; the D is unclear. Between the trimmed V and J ends, which lost 1 base and 1 base, there was a span of 7 bases. This CDR3 has 14 residues. Germline-derived CDR1 and CDR2 are LGHDT and YNNKEL (reference sequence). The CDR3: CASSQAQPNTEAFF. DNA for the CDR3: TGTGCCAGCAGCCAAGCACAGCCGAACACTGAAGCTTTCTTT.

This chain connects TRBV29-1 to TRBJ2-4, with D perhaps TRBD1 (6 bases). TRBJ2-7 matches the DNA end more closely, so the J call is doubtful. Germline V gene sequence: CDR1 SQVTM, CDR2 ANQGSEA. CDR3 size: 12 residues. CDR3 DNA: TGCAGCGTTGAATTATCAGGGGTCGAGCAGTACTTC. It encodes CSVELSGVEQYF.

Written as DNA, the CDR3 is TGTGCCAGCAGCTTATCCCGGGGAATCAACGAGCAGTACTTC. It encodes CASSLSRGINEQYF. The genes are TRBV7-2 and TRBJ2-7, with D tentatively TRBD2 (5 bases). Germline-derived CDR1 and CDR2 are SGHTA and FQGNSA. Trimming took off 2 bases at V and 5 bases at J, with 13 bases between the two ends. The CDR3 has 14 residues.

This clonotype was recorded many times. V and J are TRBV12-3 or TRBV12-4 and TRBJ2-5; D gene unclear. The CDR3 covers 15 residues. V gave up 5 bases and J gave up 4 bases, with 17 bases separating them. CDR3 residues: CASSPSSPPGETQYF. The CDR3, as DNA: TGTGCCAGCAGTCCATCCTCACCGCCCGGAGAGACCCAGTACTTC.

As concerns this clonotype: Since a much larger clone is just one base distant, this may be a read error. The chain is built from TRBV9 and TRBJ2-3; D uncertain. CDR3 length: 13 residues. Germline CDR1 is SGDLS and CDR2 is YYNGEE. V shed 3 bases and J shed 1 base, with 6 bases lying between them. CDR3 nucleotide sequence: TGTGCCAGCAGCGAATGGGGCACAGATACGCAGTATTTT. This sequence encodes CASSEWGTDTQYF.

V is TRBV7-9 and J is TRBJ2-3; D ambiguous. The CDR3 sequence is 14 residues long. Germline V gives CDR1 SEHNR, CDR2 FQNEAQ (reference sequence). Trimming took 3 bases from V and 6 from J, leaving 13 bases between them. In nucleotides, the CDR3 is TGTGCCAGCAGCTTCCCTGTGTTAACGGATACGCAGTATTTT. Translating it yields CASSFPVLTDTQYF.

The chain joins TRBV5-1 to TRBJ2-1; the D gene could be TRBD1 or TRBD2 (5 bases each). Germline CDR1 is SGHRS and CDR2 is YFSETQ. CDR3 length: 15 residues. V was shortened by 6 bases and J by 4 bases, with 17 bases between the two germline ends. This CDR3 reads CASKSGTESYNEQFF. CDR3 DNA: TGCGCCAGCAAGTCCGGGACGGAAAGTTACAATGAGCAGTTCTTC.

This clonotype was observed a few times. The CDR3 here is CASSEGAGGVYNEQFF. The CDR3 region has the DNA TGTGCCAGCAGTGAAGGGGCGGGGGGCGTCTACAATGAGCAGTTCTTC. The chain joins TRBV6-1 to TRBJ2-1; 8 bases map to TRBD2. V shed 1 base and J 3 bases; nucleotides not matched to a gene: 5. The CDR3 has 16 residues. Looked up from germline, CDR1 is MNHNS and CDR2 is SASEGT.

The rearrangement links TRBV9 to TRBJ2-7; TRBD2 is a possible D gene (5 bases). Germline V gives CDR1 SGDLS, CDR2 YYNGEE. The V gene lost 5 bases and the J gene lost 0 bases, with 12 bases spanning the gap. The CDR3 has 14 amino acids. The CDR3 DNA follows: TGTGCCAGCAGTCCGGGTAGCGACTCCTACGAGCAGTACTTC. Its protein is CASSPGSDSYEQYF.

This clonotype was picked up a small number of times. This chain links TRBV20-1 with TRBJ2-3; 9 nucleotides align to TRBD1. Germline V gene sequence: CDR1 DFQATT, CDR2 SNEGSKA (reference sequence). Germline trimming cut 5 bases from V and 3 bases from J; bases unmatched to any gene: 6. The CDR3 is 14 residues long. Here the CDR3 reads CSASRQGVTDTQYF. The CDR3 DNA is TGCAGTGCTTCGCGACAGGGGGTTACAGATACGCAGTATTTT.

This chain joins TRBV5-1 and TRBJ2-7; maybe TRBD2 (5 bases). Germline V lookup: CDR1 SGHRS, CDR2 YFSETQ. CDR3 length equals 15 residues. Between the trimmed V and J ends, which lost 4 bases and 2 bases, there was a span of 16 bases. The CDR3 sequence: CASSPDAGAPYEQYF. DNA for the CDR3: TGCGCCAGCAGCCCCGATGCGGGCGCTCCCTACGAGCAGTACTTC.

The chain employs TRBV7-2 and TRBJ2-1, with D possibly TRBD1 on 5 matching bases. Trimming removed 2 bases at V and 0 bases at J, with 11 bases between. Germline V gives CDR1 SGHTA, CDR2 FQGNSA. The CDR3 length is 16 residues. The CDR3 reads CASSLWTPNSYNEQFF. CDR3 bases: TGTGCCAGCAGCTTATGGACACCAAACTCCTACAATGAGCAGTTCTTC. The full variable domain, with the rest looked up from reference TRBV7-2 and TRBJ2-1, is GAGVSQSPSNKVTEKGKDVELRCDPISGHTALYWYRQSLGQGLEFLIYFQGNSAPDKSGLPSDRFSAERTGGSVSTLTIQRTQQEDSAVYLCASSLWTPNSYNEQFFGPGTRLTVL.

The chain joins TRBV20-1 to TRBJ2-1; 10 nucleotides agree with TRBD2. CDR3 length equals 15 residues. The germline V gene has CDR1 DFQATT and CDR2 SNEGSKA (reference sequence). V shed 6 bases, J shed 2 bases, and the junction held 7 bases outside the gene matches. In nucleotides, the CDR3 is TGCAGTGCCGTCTTAGCGGGGGGACCCTACAATGAGCAGTTCTTC. It codes for CSAVLAGGPYNEQFF.

This clonotype was seen at least ten times. The chain uses TRBV14 and TRBJ2-5; 8 positions match TRBD1. V trimming: 4 bases; J trimming: 5 bases; junction bases outside the gene matches: 6. Germline V gene sequence: CDR1 SGHDN, CDR2 FVKESK. This CDR3 contains 14 residues. The DNA for the CDR3 is TGTGCCAGCAGCCCAGGACAGGGACCGGAGACCCAGTACTTC. Translating gives CASSPGQGPETQYF.

There are a few counts of this clonotype. A much larger clone differs by one base, so this may be a read error. The chain has TRBV15 and TRBJ2-3; the D is unclear. From germline, CDR1 is LNHNV and CDR2 YYDKDF (reference sequence). The CDR3 contains 14 residues. The CDR3 nucleotides are TGTGCCACCAGCAGAGATCGGGTGGCAGATACGCGGTATTTT. Translated, it gives CATSRDRVADTRYF.

The sample holds a few counts of this clonotype. V gene TRBV7-2 combines with J gene TRBJ2-4; the D gene is possibly TRBD2 (6 bases). The assigned J gene may be wrong: the sequence end matches TRBJ2-7 better. The CDR3 totals 16 residues. The germline CDR1 and CDR2 sequences are SGHTA and FQGNSA. CDR3 coding DNA: TGTGCCAGCAGCTCCCCCGGTGGGACTCCCCTCAACGAGCAGTACTTC. Protein product: CASSSPGGTPLNEQYF.

The sample holds a few counts of this clonotype. The chain carries TRBV12-3 or TRBV12-4 and TRBJ1-2; D remains ambiguous. The CDR3 spans 13 residues. V was cut by 3 bases and J by 7 bases, with 12 bases left in between. The CDR3, as DNA: TGTGCCAGCAGTTTCGGCCAGGTTTTTGGCTACACCTTC. Protein sequence: CASSFGQVFGYTF.

This clonotype has only a few counts. The V and J genes are TRBV29-1 and TRBJ2-1; D remains ambiguous. Germline lookup yields CDR1 SQVTM and CDR2 ANQGSEA. CDR3 length: 11 amino acids. V dropped 5 bases and J dropped 7 bases, with 9 bases sitting between them. DNA for the CDR3: TGCAGCGTTTCACTCGGGAATGAGCAGTTCTTC. Encoded protein: CSVSLGNEQFF.